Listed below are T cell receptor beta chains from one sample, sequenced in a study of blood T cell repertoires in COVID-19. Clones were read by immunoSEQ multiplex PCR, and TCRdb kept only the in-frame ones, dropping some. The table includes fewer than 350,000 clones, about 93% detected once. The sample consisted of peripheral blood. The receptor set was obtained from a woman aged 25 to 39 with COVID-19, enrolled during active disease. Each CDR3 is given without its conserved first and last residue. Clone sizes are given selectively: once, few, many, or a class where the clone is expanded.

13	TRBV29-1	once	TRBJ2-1	SVRTSGENYNEQF
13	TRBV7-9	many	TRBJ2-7	ASSLENSGSYEQY
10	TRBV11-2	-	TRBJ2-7	ASSFSGYEQY
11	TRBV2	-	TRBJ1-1	ASREFMNTEAF
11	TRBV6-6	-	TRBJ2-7	ASSYGLTYEQY
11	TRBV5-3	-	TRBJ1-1	ARSSDRNTEAF
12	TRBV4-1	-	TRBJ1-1	ASSQGGGNTEAF
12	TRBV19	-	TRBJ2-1	ASSIGGTYNEQF
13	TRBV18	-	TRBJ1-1	ASSQGRGSNTEAF
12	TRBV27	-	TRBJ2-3	ASRRNRGTDTQY
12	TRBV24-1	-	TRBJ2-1	ATKEAGRGNEQF
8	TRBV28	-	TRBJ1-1	ASSRVAAF
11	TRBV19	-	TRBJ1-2	ASSTRTGDGYT
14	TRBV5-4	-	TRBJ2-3	ASSPPAGGSTDTQY
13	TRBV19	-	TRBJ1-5	ASSIVDYSNQPQH
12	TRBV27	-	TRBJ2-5	ASSFFGTEETQY
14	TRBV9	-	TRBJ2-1	ASSAPGTSGTSEQF
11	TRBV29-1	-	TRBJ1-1	SVDARGNTEAF
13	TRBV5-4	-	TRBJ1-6	ASSTTDRGGSPLH
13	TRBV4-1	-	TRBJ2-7	ASSQDGTSYYEQY
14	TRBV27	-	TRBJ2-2	ASSSRPPADTGELF
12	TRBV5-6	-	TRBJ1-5	ASSQRTRNQPQH
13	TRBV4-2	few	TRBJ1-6	ASSQDSGEGSPLH
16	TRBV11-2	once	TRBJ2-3	ASSLGGGGGMGTDTQY
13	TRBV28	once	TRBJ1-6	ASSFEGGIRSPLH
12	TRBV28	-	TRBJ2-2	ASSKTGFTGELF
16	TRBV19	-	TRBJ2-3	ASSAGGQAASSTDTQY
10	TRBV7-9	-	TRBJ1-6	ATSKGNSPLH
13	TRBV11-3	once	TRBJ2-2	ASSFASGSGGELF
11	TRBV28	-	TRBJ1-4	ASSLNRVEKLF
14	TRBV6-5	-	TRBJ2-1	ASSYSVSHGYNEQF
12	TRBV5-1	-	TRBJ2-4	ASSRGVAKNIQY
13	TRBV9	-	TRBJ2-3	ASSVDGGSTDTQY
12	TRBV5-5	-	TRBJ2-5	ASRHYRGGETQY
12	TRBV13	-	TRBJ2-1	ASSLDGGRNEQF
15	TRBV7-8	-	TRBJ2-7	ASSTYSTSGLSYEQY
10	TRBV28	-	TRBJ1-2	ASSYSRYGYT
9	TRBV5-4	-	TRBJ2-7	ASSPLPLQY
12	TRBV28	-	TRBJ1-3	ASSWQGIGNTIY
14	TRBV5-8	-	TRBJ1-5	ASSLGQGVGNQPQH
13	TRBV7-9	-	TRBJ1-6	ASTLTSGGNSPLH
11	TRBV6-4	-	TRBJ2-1	ASSAGQNNEQF